These 32 T cell receptor beta chains share one sample of origin, sequenced in a study of cytomegalovirus exposure and HLA in healthy donors listed by TCRdb under 2017. The library was prepared using the immunoSEQ multiplex PCR assay. For the multiplex PCR, a mixture combining 60 forward primers for TCR Vbeta segments and 13 reverse primers for TCR Jbeta segments was used. Not all clones reach the TCRdb copy of this immuneACCESS table, which keeps in-frame sequences only. Checked studies attribute under half of the gap to unresolved V genes and leave the rest unexplained. The sample table records about 64,000 clones; 60% to 85% of these occur just once. Approximately 5.4% of the sample comes from the top ten. Sequenced sample: PBMCs. Source of these receptors: a male donor in good health and CMV-seropositive.

This clone was picked up a small number of times. The chain links TRBV7-8 to TRBJ1-5; 10 bases are a match to TRBD1. CDR1 is SGHVS, CDR2 FQNEAQ, per germline. The CDR3 covers 18 residues. Losses at the gene ends were 2 bases for V and 5 bases for J; bases not matched to a gene: 12. The CDR3 loop is CASSLRDRGPLADQPQHF. In DNA, the CDR3 is TGTGCCAGCAGCTTACGGGACAGGGGACCACTAGCGGATCAGCCCCAGCATTTT.

The rearrangement uses TRBV2 and TRBJ1-5; no clear D gene. V was trimmed by 8 bases and J by 7 bases, leaving 18 bases between them. The CDR3 length is 14 residues. CDR1 is SNHLY, CDR2 FYNNEI, per germline. The CDR3 here is CASLAREGGQPQHF. CDR3 sequence (DNA): TGTGCCAGCCTCGCCCGGGAGGGAGGCCAGCCCCAGCATTTT.

V and J are TRBV9 and TRBJ2-7, with 8 nucleotides matching TRBD1. The CDR3 has 15 residues. CDR1 SGDLS and CDR2 YYNGEE come from the germline V gene. V was pared by 3 bases and J by 2 bases, with 7 bases of the junction left unmatched. CDR3 sequence reads: CASSEGDRFTYEQYF. The CDR3 DNA sequence: TGTGCCAGCAGCGAGGGGGACAGGTTTACCTACGAGCAGTACTTC.

The chain combines TRBV4-1 with TRBJ1-3; D is unresolved. In germline, CDR1 is MGHRA, CDR2 YSYEKL. The V end lost 4 bases, the J end lost 4 bases, and 8 bases lay between the germline ends. There are 13 residues in the CDR3. The CDR3 DNA is TGCGCCAGCAGCCGAGGTCTGGGAAACACCATATATTTT. Amino acids: CASSRGLGNTIYF.

CDR3 loop: CASSGGQGANIQYF. Here the CDR3 DNA reads TGTGCCAGCAGTGGGGGACAGGGGGCAAACATTCAGTACTTC. The chain recombines TRBV6-1 with TRBJ2-4; 12 nucleotides align to TRBD1. Per germline, CDR1 MNHNS and CDR2 SASEGT. The CDR3 is 14 residues long. V dropped 4 bases and J dropped 6; count of bases not matched to a gene: 1.

The chain joins TRBV7-9 to TRBJ2-2, with a possible D match to TRBD1 (6 bases). The V end was cut by 5 bases, the J end by 1 base, with 17 bases between. CDR1 and CDR2 (germline): SEHNR, FQNEAQ (reference sequence). This CDR3 is built from 17 residues. The CDR3 DNA follows: TGTGCCAGCAGCCATAAGGGACACGCGGTGAACACCGGGGAGCTGTTTTTT. This translates into CASSHKGHAVNTGELFF.

The chain has TRBV5-6 and TRBJ1-4; 8 nucleotides align to TRBD1. This CDR3 is 16 amino acids long. Germline V gene data show CDR1 as SGHDT and CDR2 as YYEEEE. Trimming at V came to 4 bases and at J to 0 bases, leaving 5 bases not matched to a gene. The CDR3 region is CASSPGQVATNEKLFF. The CDR3 DNA reads TGTGCCAGCAGCCCGGGACAGGTTGCAACTAATGAAAAACTGTTTTTT.

This chain connects TRBV4-3 to TRBJ2-5; D not certain. Germline V gene lookup returns CDR1 LGHNA and CDR2 YSLEER. V lost 1 base and J lost 1, with 10 bases in between. The CDR3 length is 15 residues. CDR3: CASSQGFASQETQYF. The CDR3 nucleotides are TGCGCCAGCAGCCAAGGGTTCGCCAGCCAAGAGACCCAGTACTTC.

The sample holds one count of this clone. J is TRBJ2-5 and V is TRBV2; no reliable D call. The germline gives CDR1 SNHLY, CDR2 FYNNEI. Trimming left V 7 bases short and J 0 bases short, with 6 bases between. CDR3 size: 12 residues. The CDR3 is CASTPYQETQYF. Written as DNA, the CDR3 is TGTGCCAGCACCCCGTACCAAGAGACCCAGTACTTC.

This chain connects TRBV5-6 to TRBJ1-1; 8 nucleotides match TRBD1. CDR3 length: 18 residues. Germline V gene lookup returns CDR1 SGHDT and CDR2 YYEEEE. Trimming at V came to 4 bases and at J to 3 bases, leaving 17 bases not matched to a gene. CDR3 DNA sequence: TGTGCCAGCAGCCAAATCGTCCCCAGGGGGCATATGGACACTGAAGCTTTCTTT. Its protein is CASSQIVPRGHMDTEAFF.

The CDR3 reads CAKRLGPNNEQFF. CDR3 nucleotides: TGTGCCAAAAGACTAGGGCCGAACAATGAGCAGTTCTTC. The chain recombines TRBV2 with TRBJ2-1; D is possibly TRBD2 (6 bases). V lost 10 bases and J lost 5, with 15 bases in between. Germline loops: CDR1 SNHLY, CDR2 FYNNEI. The CDR3 covers 13 residues.

V usage is TRBV7-9 and J usage is TRBJ2-7; 8 bases agree with TRBD1. Germline CDR1 is SEHNR and CDR2 is FQNEAQ (reference sequence). V was pared by 5 bases and J by 6 bases, with 6 bases of the junction left unmatched. This CDR3 has 13 residues. The DNA for the CDR3 is TGTGCCAGCAGCCGGACAGGGAACTCCGAGCAGTACTTC. This encodes CASSRTGNSEQYF.

The chain has TRBV7-9 and TRBJ2-2; D may be TRBD1 (6 bases). Germline CDR1 is SEHNR and CDR2 is FQNEAQ (reference sequence). This CDR3 spans 13 amino acids. Trimming stripped 5 bases from V and 7 bases from J, with 11 bases between. The CDR3 DNA reads as TGTGCCAGCAGCCCACAGGGTAACGGGGAGCTGTTTTTT. Translation: CASSPQGNGELFF.

J is TRBJ2-7 and V is TRBV6-5, with D uncertain. The CDR3 is made up of 11 amino acids. The germline V gene encodes CDR1 MNHEY and CDR2 SVGAGI. V was pared by 6 bases and J by 0 bases, with 3 bases between. In nucleotides, the CDR3 is TGTGCCAGCAGGAGCTCCTACGAGCAGTACTTC. Translation gives CASRSSYEQYF.

With respect to this clone: A junction boundary mismatches the germline segment, possibly from a read error. The chain uses TRBV7-9 and TRBJ2-7; D remains ambiguous. The germline gives CDR1 SEHNR, CDR2 FQNEAQ (reference sequence). The CDR3 covers 14 residues. CDR3 loop: CASSLQRSSHEQYF. For the CDR3, the DNA is TGTGCCAGCAGCTTACAGCGCAGCTCCCACGAGCAGTACTTC. Supplemented by reference TRBV7-9 and TRBJ2-7, the full variable domain reads DTGVSQNPRHKITKRGQNVTFRCDPISEHNRLYWYRQTLGQGPEFLTYFQNEAQLEKSRLLSDRFSAERPKGSFSTLEIQRTEQGDSAMYLCASSLQRSSHEQYFGPGTRLTVT.

This clone was seen once. CDR3 DNA: TGTGCCAGTAGCCTCAGGGCCTCCTACGAGCAGTACTTC. Amino acid sequence: CASSLRASYEQYF. The chain uses TRBV19 and TRBJ2-7; perhaps TRBD1 as D (5 bases). CDR3 length: 13 residues. V shed 6 bases and J shed 0 bases, with 9 bases lying between them. From germline, CDR1 is LNHDA and CDR2 SQIVND (reference sequence).

V and J are TRBV5-6 and TRBJ1-4; D unresolved. With 1 base removed from V and 4 bases from J, the gap between germline ends came to 8 bases. Germline lookup yields CDR1 SGHDT and CDR2 YYEEEE. This CDR3 is 14 amino acids long. CDR3 nucleotides: TGTGCCAGCAGCTTGACTCCGGGTAATGAAAAACTGTTTTTT. It encodes CASSLTPGNEKLFF. Complete variable domain (other parts from reference TRBV5-6 and TRBJ1-4): DAGVTQSPTHLIKTRGQQVTLRCSPKSGHDTVSWYQQALGQGPQFIFQYYEEEERQRGNFPDRFSGHQFPNYSSELNVNALLLGDSALYLCASSLTPGNEKLFFGSGTQLSVL.

This chain joins TRBV7-2 and TRBJ1-6, with D hard to call. This CDR3 contains 15 residues. The V end lost 1 base, the J end lost 9 bases, and 13 bases lay between the germline ends. Germline assignment: CDR1 SGHTA and CDR2 FQGNSA. The DNA for the CDR3 is TGTGCCAGCAGCTTAGAACTCTTGGGCTTTTCACCCCTCCACTTT. This encodes CASSLELLGFSPLHF.

The chain joins TRBV5-5 to TRBJ1-5; possibly TRBD1 for D (6 bases). CDR3 size: 16 residues. Germline CDR1 reads SGHKS; CDR2 reads YYEKEE (reference sequence). V dropped 4 bases and J dropped 1 base, with 15 bases sitting between them. The CDR3 bases are TGTGCCAGCAGCCATGATACAGGGTCGAGCAATCAGCCCCAGCATTTT. Translation: CASSHDTGSSNQPQHF.

This clone appeared a single time. This chain joins TRBV10-2 and TRBJ1-3, with TRBD1 as a possible D gene (6 bases). There are 15 residues in the CDR3. Trimming cost V 6 bases and J 0 bases, with 12 bases left between them. Germline CDR1 and CDR2: WSHSY and SAAADI. DNA of the CDR3: TGCGCCAGCAGCCCGGGACACAGCTCTGGAAACACCATATATTTT. This codes for CASSPGHSSGNTIYF.

V and J are TRBV10-1 and TRBJ1-6; TRBD1 agrees at 11 bases. CDR1 and CDR2 (germline): WNHNN, SYGVQD (reference sequence). This CDR3 region has 17 residues. V lost 0 bases and J lost 8; bases outside the gene matches: 6. For the CDR3, the DNA is TGCGCCAGCAGTGAGTCGCTCGGACAGGGGGCTGATTCACCCCTCCACTTT. Its translation is CASSESLGQGADSPLHF.

This clone was counted once. The CDR3 is CASSQGQGEETQYF. CDR3 DNA sequence: TGTGCCAGCAGCCAAGGACAGGGGGAAGAGACCCAGTACTTC. V gene TRBV4-2 combines with J gene TRBJ2-5; 9 positions match TRBD1. The CDR3 totals 14 residues. J lost 3 bases, V lost 1 base, and 0 bases had no gene match. Germline lookup yields CDR1 LGHNA and CDR2 YNFKEQ.

J is TRBJ1-5 and V is TRBV5-1, with D maybe TRBD1 (6 bases). Germline loops: CDR1 SGHRS, CDR2 YFSETQ. The CDR3 extends over 15 amino acids. The germline V and J ends were trimmed by 4 bases and 3 bases, with 14 bases remaining between them. The CDR3 DNA reads as TGCGCCAGCAGCCCTGATGGACAGTACAATCAGCCCCAGCATTTT. Residues: CASSPDGQYNQPQHF.

This rearrangement joins TRBV19 to TRBJ2-3, with TRBD2 matching over 11 bases. Germline V gives CDR1 LNHDA, CDR2 SQIVND (reference sequence). Losses at the gene ends were 4 bases for V and 6 bases for J; bases not matched to a gene: 15. This CDR3 has 18 residues. The CDR3 loop is CASSKATVAGGPVDTQYF. The CDR3 DNA is TGTGCCAGTAGTAAAGCCACCGTAGCGGGGGGGCCGGTGGATACGCAGTATTTT. Based on the CDR3 plus reference TRBV19 and TRBJ2-3, the full variable domain is DGGITQSPKYLFRKEGQNVTLSCEQNLNHDAMYWYRQDPGQGLRLIYYSQIVNDFQKGDIAEGYSVSREKKESFPLTVTSAQKNPTAFYLCASSKATVAGGPVDTQYFGPGTRLTVL.

The rearrangement links TRBV4-2 to TRBJ1-1; possibly TRBD1 for D (6 bases). V lost 1 base and J 3 bases, leaving 12 bases between the germline ends. The CDR3 covers 15 residues. Germline V gene sequence: CDR1 LGHNA, CDR2 YNFKEQ. The CDR3 DNA reads TGTGCCAGCAGCCAAGGCTCGAAGGGGGACACTGAAGCTTTCTTT. It specifies CASSQGSKGDTEAFF.

This chain links TRBV15 with TRBJ1-5, with TRBD1 identical over 7 bases. CDR3 length: 15 amino acids. V was pared by 3 bases and J by 2 bases, with 4 bases of the junction left unmatched. CDR1 is LNHNV and CDR2 is YYDKDF in the germline V gene (reference sequence). The CDR3 here is CATSRTGYGNQPQHF. The CDR3 DNA sequence: TGTGCCACCAGCAGGACAGGGTATGGCAATCAGCCCCAGCATTTT.

This chain uses TRBV21-1 with TRBJ2-7; the table gives TRBD2 as D, unverified against the DNA. TRBV21-1 is an annotated pseudogene. The CDR3 loop spans 15 amino acids. The CDR3 nucleotides read TGTGCCAGCAGCATCAAATCCCGGAGGGCCTACGAGCAGTACTTC. This translates into CASSIKSRRAYEQYF.

V is TRBV4-3 and J is TRBJ2-5; 10 nucleotides line up with TRBD1. The CDR3 has 15 amino acids. V gave up 3 bases and J gave up 4 bases; unmatched junction bases: 5. Germline CDR1 is LGHNA and CDR2 is YSLEER. CDR3 in DNA: TGCGCCAGCAGCCACTCGACAGGGGGCGGAGAGACCCAGTACTTC. It specifies CASSHSTGGGETQYF.

The J gene is TRBJ2-1, the V gene TRBV4-2; 13 nucleotides match TRBD2. The germline V gene encodes CDR1 LGHNA and CDR2 YNFKEQ. V shed 0 bases and J 6 bases; nucleotides not matched to a gene: 5. The CDR3 length is 17 residues. CDR3 loop: CASSQESGLAGANEQFF. The CDR3 DNA sequence: TGTGCCAGCAGCCAAGAGTCAGGACTAGCGGGGGCCAATGAGCAGTTCTTC.

The chain carries TRBV2 and TRBJ2-7, with no clear D. CDR3 length: 11 residues. The germline gives CDR1 SNHLY, CDR2 FYNNEI. V dropped 10 bases and J dropped 0 bases, with 7 bases sitting between them. The CDR3 reads CATTNSYEQYF. The DNA of the CDR3 is TGTGCCACCACTAACTCCTACGAGCAGTACTTC.

The chain combines TRBV7-7 with TRBJ2-5; D call uncertain. Germline CDR1 reads SSHAT; CDR2 reads FNYEAQ (reference sequence). This CDR3 region has 14 residues. The V end was cut by 3 bases, the J end by 2 bases, with 10 bases between. The CDR3 DNA sequence: TGTGCCAGCAGCTTTTCCCTTTATCAAGAGACCCAGTACTTC. Encoded protein: CASSFSLYQETQYF. Filled out from reference TRBV7-7 and TRBJ2-5, the complete variable domain reads GAGVSQSPRYKVTKRGQDVTLRCDPISSHATLYWYQQALGQGPEFLTYFNYEAQPDKSGLPSDRFSAERPEGSISTLTIQRTEQRDSAMYRCASSFSLYQETQYFGPGTRLLVL.

This clone showed up many times. The chain recombines TRBV6-4 with TRBJ2-7; 10 positions match TRBD2. The V gene end was trimmed by 4 bases and the J gene end by 0 bases; junction bases not matched to a gene: 3. Germline assignment: CDR1 MRHNA and CDR2 SNTAGT. CDR3 length: 15 residues. The CDR3 region is CASSVLAGVSYEQYF. For the CDR3, the DNA is TGTGCCAGCAGTGTTCTAGCGGGGGTCTCCTACGAGCAGTACTTC.